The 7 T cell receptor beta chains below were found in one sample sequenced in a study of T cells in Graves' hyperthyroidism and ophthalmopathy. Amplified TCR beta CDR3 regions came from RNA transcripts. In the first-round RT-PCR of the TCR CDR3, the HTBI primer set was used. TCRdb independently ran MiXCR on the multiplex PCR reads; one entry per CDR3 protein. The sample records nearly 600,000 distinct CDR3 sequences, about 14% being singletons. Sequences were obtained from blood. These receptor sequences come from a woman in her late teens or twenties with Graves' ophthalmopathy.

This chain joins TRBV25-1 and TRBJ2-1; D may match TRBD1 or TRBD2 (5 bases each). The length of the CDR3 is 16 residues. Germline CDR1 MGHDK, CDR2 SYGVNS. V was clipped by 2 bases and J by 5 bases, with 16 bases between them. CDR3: CASSEEGTRRNNEQFF. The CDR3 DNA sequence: TGTGCCAGCAGTGAAGAAGGGACCCGTCGGAACAATGAGCAGTTCTTC. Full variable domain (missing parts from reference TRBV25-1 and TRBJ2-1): EADIYQTPRYLVIGTGKKITLECSQTMGHDKMYWYQQDPGMELHLIHYSYGVNSTEKGDLSSESTVSRIRTEHFPLTLESARPSHTSQYLCASSEEGTRRNNEQFFGPGTRLTVL.

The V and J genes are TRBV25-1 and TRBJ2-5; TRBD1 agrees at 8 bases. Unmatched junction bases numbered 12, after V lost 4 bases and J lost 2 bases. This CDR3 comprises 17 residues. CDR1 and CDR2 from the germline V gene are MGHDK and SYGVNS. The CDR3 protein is CASSGLRQGRLQETQYF. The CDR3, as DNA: TGTGCCAGCAGTGGGCTGAGACAGGGGAGGCTTCAAGAGACCCAGTACTTC.

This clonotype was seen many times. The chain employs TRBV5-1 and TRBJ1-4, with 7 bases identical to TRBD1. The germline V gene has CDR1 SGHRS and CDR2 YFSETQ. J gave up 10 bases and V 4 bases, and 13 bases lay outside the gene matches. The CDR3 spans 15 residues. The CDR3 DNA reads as TGCGCCAGCAGCCGAACCCTGACAGGGTACGGAAAACTGTTTTTT. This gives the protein CASSRTLTGYGKLFF.

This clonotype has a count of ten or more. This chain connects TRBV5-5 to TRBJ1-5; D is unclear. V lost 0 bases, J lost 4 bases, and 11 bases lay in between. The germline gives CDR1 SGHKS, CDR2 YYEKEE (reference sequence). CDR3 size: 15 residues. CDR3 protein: CASSLDDAINQPQHF. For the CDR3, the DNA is TGTGCCAGCAGCTTGGACGATGCGATTAATCAGCCCCAGCATTTT.

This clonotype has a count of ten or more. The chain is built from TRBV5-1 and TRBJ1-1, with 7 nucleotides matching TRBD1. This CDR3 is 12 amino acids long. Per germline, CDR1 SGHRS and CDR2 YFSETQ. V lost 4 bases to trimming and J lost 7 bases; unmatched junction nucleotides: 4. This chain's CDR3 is CASSQGDSEAFF. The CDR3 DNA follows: TGCGCCAGCAGCCAAGGGGACAGTGAAGCTTTCTTT.

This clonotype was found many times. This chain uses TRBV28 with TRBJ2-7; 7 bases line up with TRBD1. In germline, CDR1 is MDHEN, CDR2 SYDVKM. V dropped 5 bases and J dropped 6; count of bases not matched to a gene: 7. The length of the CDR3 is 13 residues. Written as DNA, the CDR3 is TGTGCCAGCAGTCAACCGACAGGGCGCGAGCAGTACTTC. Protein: CASSQPTGREQYF.

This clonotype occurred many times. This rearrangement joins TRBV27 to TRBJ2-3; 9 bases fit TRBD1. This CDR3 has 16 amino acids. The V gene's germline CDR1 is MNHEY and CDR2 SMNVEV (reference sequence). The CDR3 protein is CSTSQRGTGSTDTQYF. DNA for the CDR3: TGTTCCACCTCCCAACGCGGGACAGGGAGCACAGATACGCAGTATTTT.